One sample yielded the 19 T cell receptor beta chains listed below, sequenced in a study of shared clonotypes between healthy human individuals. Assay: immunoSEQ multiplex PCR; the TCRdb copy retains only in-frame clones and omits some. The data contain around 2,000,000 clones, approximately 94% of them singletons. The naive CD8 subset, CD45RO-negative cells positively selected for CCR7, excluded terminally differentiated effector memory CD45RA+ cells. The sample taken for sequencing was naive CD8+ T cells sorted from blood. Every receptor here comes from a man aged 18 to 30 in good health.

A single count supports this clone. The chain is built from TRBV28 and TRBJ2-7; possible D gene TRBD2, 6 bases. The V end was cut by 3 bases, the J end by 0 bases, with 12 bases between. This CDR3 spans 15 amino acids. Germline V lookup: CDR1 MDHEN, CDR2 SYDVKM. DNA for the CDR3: TGTGCCAGCAGTTTCTGGCAGGGAGGCTCCTACGAGCAGTACTTC. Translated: CASSFWQGGSYEQYF.

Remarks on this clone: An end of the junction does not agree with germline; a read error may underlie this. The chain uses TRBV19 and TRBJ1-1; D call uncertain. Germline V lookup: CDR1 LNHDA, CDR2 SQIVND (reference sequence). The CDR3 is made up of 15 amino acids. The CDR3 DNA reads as TGTGTCAGTACCCCCATTGTCTCGCGGAACACTGAAGCTTTCTTT. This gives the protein CVSTPIVSRNTEAFF.

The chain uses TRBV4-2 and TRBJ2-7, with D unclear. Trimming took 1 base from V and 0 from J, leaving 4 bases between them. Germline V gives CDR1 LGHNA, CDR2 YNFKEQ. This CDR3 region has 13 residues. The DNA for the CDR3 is TGTGCCAGCAGCCAAGCCTACTCCTACGAGCAGTACTTC. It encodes CASSQAYSYEQYF.

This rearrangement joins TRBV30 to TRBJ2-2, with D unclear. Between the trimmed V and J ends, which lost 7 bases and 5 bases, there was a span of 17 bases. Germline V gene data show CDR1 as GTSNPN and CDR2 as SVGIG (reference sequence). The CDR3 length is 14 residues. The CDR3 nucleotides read TGTGCCTTCCTCGGATCCAAGTGGACCGGGGAGCTGTTTTTT. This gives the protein CAFLGSKWTGELFF.

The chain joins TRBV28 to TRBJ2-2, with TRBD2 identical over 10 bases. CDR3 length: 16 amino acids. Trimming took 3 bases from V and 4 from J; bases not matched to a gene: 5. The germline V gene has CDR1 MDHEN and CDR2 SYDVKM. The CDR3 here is CASSFLAGDGTGELFF. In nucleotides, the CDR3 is TGTGCCAGCAGTTTTCTAGCGGGGGACGGCACCGGGGAGCTGTTTTTT.

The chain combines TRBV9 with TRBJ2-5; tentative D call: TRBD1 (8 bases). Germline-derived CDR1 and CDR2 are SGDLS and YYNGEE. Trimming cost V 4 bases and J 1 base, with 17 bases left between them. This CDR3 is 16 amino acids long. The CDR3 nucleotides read TGTGCCAGCAGCCCCGGACAGGGAGGGATCCAAGAGACCCAGTACTTC. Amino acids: CASSPGQGGIQETQYF.

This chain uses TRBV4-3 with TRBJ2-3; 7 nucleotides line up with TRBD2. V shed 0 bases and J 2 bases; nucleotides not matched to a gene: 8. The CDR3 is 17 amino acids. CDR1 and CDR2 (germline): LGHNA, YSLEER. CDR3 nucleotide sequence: TGCGCCAGCAGCCAAGATCCGAGCGGGACCGTCACAGATACGCAGTATTTT. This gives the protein CASSQDPSGTVTDTQYF.

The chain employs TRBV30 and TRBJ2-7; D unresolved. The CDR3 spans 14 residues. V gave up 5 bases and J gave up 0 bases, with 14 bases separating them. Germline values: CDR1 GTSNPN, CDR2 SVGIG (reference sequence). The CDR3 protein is CAWAELGSSYEQYF. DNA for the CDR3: TGTGCCTGGGCCGAGTTAGGTAGCTCCTACGAGCAGTACTTC.

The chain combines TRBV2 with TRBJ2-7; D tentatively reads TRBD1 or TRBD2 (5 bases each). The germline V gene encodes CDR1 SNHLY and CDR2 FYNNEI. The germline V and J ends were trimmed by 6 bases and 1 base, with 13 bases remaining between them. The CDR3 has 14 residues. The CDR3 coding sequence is TGTGCCAGCAGCCGGGGCGGTCTGTCCTACGAGCAGTACTTC. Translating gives CASSRGGLSYEQYF.

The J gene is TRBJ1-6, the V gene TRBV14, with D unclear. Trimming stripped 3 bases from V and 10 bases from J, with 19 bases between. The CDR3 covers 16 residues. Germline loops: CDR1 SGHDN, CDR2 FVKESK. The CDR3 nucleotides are TGTGCCAGCAGCCAGGCCCCGGGAGTAAAGGACTCACCCCTCCACTTT. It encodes CASSQAPGVKDSPLHF.

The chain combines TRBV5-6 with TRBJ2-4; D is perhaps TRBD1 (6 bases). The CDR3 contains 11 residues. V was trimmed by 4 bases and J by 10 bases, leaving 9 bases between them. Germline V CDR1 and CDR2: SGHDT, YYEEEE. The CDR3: CASSITGIQYF. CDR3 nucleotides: TGTGCCAGCAGCATAACAGGGATTCAGTACTTC.

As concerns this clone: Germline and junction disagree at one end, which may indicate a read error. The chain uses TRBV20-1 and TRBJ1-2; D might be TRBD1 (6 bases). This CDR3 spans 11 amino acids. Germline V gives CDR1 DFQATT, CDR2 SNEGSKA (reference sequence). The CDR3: CSAKTLKDSAF. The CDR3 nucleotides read TGCAGTGCTAAAACCTTGAAGGACAGCGCCTTC.

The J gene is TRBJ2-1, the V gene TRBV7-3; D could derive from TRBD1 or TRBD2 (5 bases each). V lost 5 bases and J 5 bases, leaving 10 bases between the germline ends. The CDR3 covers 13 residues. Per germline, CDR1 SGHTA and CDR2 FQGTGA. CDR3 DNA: TGTGCCAGCAGCCCCGGGGACCACAATGAGCAGTTCTTC. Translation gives CASSPGDHNEQFF.

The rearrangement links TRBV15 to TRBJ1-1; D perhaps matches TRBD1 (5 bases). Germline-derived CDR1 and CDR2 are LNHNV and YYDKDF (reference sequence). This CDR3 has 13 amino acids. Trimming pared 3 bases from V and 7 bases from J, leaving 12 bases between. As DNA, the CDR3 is TGTGCCACCAGCAGGGGGACGGCAGTTGAAGCTTTCTTT. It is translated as CATSRGTAVEAFF.

CDR3 sequence reads: CASSGSNTEAFF. The CDR3 nucleotides are TGTGCCAGCTCGGGTTCTAACACTGAAGCTTTCTTT. V gene TRBV6-6 combines with J gene TRBJ1-1; D call uncertain. This CDR3 region has 12 residues. Germline V lookup: CDR1 MNHNY, CDR2 SVGAGI (reference sequence). V gave up 8 bases and J gave up 2 bases, with 9 bases separating them.

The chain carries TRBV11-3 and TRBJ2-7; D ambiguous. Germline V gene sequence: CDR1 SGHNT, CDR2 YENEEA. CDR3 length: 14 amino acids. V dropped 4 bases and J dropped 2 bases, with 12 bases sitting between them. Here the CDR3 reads CASSSGAEPYEQYF. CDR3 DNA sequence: TGTGCCAGCAGCTCCGGCGCCGAACCCTACGAGCAGTACTTC. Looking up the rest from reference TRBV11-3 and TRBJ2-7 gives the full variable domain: EAGVVQSPRYKIIEKKQPVAFWCNPISGHNTLYWYLQNLGQGPELLIRYENEEAVDDSQLPKDRFSAERLKGVDSTLKIQPAELGDSAVYLCASSSGAEPYEQYFGPGTRLTVT.

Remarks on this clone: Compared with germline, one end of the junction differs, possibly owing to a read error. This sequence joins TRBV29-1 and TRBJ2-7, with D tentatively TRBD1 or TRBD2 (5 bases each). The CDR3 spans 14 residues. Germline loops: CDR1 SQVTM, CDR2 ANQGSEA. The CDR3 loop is CSVAPGPFSYEQHF. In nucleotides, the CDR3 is TGCAGCGTTGCACCGGGACCCTTCTCCTACGAGCAGCACTTC.

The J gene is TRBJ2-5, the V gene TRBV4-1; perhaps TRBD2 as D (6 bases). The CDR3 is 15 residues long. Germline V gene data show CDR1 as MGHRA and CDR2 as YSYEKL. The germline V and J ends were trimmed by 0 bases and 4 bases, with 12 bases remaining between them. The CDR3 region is CASSQDRGVRETQYF. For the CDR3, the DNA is TGCGCCAGCAGCCAAGATCGCGGGGTTAGAGAGACCCAGTACTTC.

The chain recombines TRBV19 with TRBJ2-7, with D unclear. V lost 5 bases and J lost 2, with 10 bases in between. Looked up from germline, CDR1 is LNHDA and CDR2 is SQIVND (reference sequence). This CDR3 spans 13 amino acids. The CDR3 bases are TGTGCCAGTAGTCCGAGGAGCCCCTACGAGCAGTACTTC. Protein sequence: CASSPRSPYEQYF.